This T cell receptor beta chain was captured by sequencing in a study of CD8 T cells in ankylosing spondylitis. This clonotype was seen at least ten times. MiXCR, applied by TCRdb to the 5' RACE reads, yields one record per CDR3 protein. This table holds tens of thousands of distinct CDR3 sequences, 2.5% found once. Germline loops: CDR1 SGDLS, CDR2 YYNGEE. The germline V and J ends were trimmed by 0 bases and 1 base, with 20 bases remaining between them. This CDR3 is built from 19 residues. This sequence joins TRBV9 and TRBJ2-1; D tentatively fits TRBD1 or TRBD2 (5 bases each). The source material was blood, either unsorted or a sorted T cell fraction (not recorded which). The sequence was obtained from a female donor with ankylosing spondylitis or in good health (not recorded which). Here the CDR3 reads CASSVAFPGKGESYNEQFF. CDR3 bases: TGTGCCAGCAGCGTAGCTTTTCCAGGGAAGGGAGAGTCCTACAATGAGCAGTTCTTC.